A selection of T cell receptor beta chains follows, all from one sample in a study of cytotoxic CD8 clonotypes in ibrutinib-treated CLL. Assay used: immunoSEQ multiplex PCR; TCRdb lists only in-frame clones, some missing. There are 150,000 to 200,000 clones in the sample; 70% to 85% occur only once, and 3.5% to 5.5% lies in the top ten. This specimen consisted of PBMCs, obtained after 24 months of ibrutinib treatment. The source is a human donor with chronic lymphocytic leukemia. CDR3s include the opening cysteine and the closing phenylalanine or tryptophan. The order of the fields is J gene, D gene, V gene, CDR3 protein. D genes are given only for firm matches.

j_gene: TRBJ1-2
d_gene: -
v_gene: TRBV5-1
CDR3aa: CASSLAGLAIYGYTF

j_gene: TRBJ2-7
d_gene: -
v_gene: TRBV4-3
CDR3aa: CASSQGRGGTYEQYF

j_gene: TRBJ1-1
d_gene: -
v_gene: TRBV4-1
CDR3aa: CASRATDRSITNTEAFF

j_gene: TRBJ2-7
d_gene: -
v_gene: TRBV5-1
CDR3aa: CASSLQAASYEQYF

j_gene: TRBJ2-1
d_gene: TRBD2
v_gene: TRBV5-1
CDR3aa: CASSLVGTRSDEQFF

j_gene: TRBJ2-1
d_gene: TRBD1
v_gene: TRBV7-2
CDR3aa: CANNRQGARNEQFF

j_gene: TRBJ2-7
d_gene: TRBD2
v_gene: TRBV2
CDR3aa: CASNLLAGAYEQYF

j_gene: TRBJ1-2
d_gene: -
v_gene: TRBV5-1
CDR3aa: CASSPARGTGDGYTF

j_gene: TRBJ2-2
d_gene: -
v_gene: TRBV19
CDR3aa: CASKAGELFF

j_gene: TRBJ1-2
d_gene: -
v_gene: TRBV2
CDR3aa: CASSTDEYYGYTF

j_gene: TRBJ1-5
d_gene: TRBD1
v_gene: TRBV7-2
CDR3aa: CASSTQATGGNQPQHF

j_gene: TRBJ1-3
d_gene: -
v_gene: TRBV11-2
CDR3aa: CASTSGNTIYF

j_gene: TRBJ2-7
d_gene: -
v_gene: TRBV6-1
CDR3aa: CALDRFGEQYF

j_gene: TRBJ1-2
d_gene: TRBD1
v_gene: TRBV4-3
CDR3aa: CASSRGNRGPEGYTF

j_gene: TRBJ1-1
d_gene: -
v_gene: TRBV6-6
CDR3aa: CASSSMDGGGNTEAFF

j_gene: TRBJ2-5
d_gene: -
v_gene: TRBV29-1
CDR3aa: CSVGRQHQETQYF

j_gene: TRBJ1-2
d_gene: -
v_gene: TRBV5-1
CDR3aa: CASSLVIAGKGYTF

j_gene: TRBJ1-2
d_gene: -
v_gene: TRBV29-1
CDR3aa: CSSKSLGGADGYTF

j_gene: TRBJ2-1
d_gene: -
v_gene: TRBV4-1
CDR3aa: CASSHAFASYNEQFF

j_gene: TRBJ2-7
d_gene: TRBD1
v_gene: TRBV9
CDR3aa: CASSPLTQGADEQYF

j_gene: TRBJ2-1
d_gene: TRBD2
v_gene: TRBV5-1
CDR3aa: CASSFGSGRVGNEQFF

j_gene: TRBJ2-3
d_gene: -
v_gene: TRBV6-1
CDR3aa: CASSETGDTQYF

j_gene: TRBJ2-7
d_gene: -
v_gene: TRBV11-2
CDR3aa: CASGPTGLSYEQYF